What follows is one T cell receptor beta chain and its context. What it binds is not known. These data belong to a study of long-term antiretroviral therapy in people with HIV. Turning to the study itself: In the earliest collections, sampling predates the 2015 immediate-ART recommendation by about a decade. Whole-study findings and limits: Collection spanned 2004 to 2017; ART regimens may be less effective than current ones. Comparison with controls showed narrower CDR3 length ranges in HIV repertoires.

Investigators performed immunoSEQ version v3.0 at survey level. The assay was immunoSEQ multiplex PCR, and TCRdb's table has in-frame clones only and misses some. This sample has fewer than 20,000 clones, with more than 75% found just once. The V gene's germline CDR1 is SGHTA and CDR2 FQGNSA. The CDR3 runs to 15 residues. The V end lost 2 bases, the J end lost 1 base, and 12 bases lay between the germline ends. The rearrangement links TRBV7-2 to TRBJ2-7, with D perhaps given as TRBD1 or TRBD2 (5 bases each). This TCR was sampled from a man aged 40-49 years with HIV. This material consisted of unsorted PBMCs, taken 0.5 years after starting antiretroviral therapy. Here the CDR3 reads CASSLWDRSSYEQYF. CDR3 in DNA: TGTGCCAGCAGCTTATGGGACCGATCATCCTACGAGCAGTACTTC.